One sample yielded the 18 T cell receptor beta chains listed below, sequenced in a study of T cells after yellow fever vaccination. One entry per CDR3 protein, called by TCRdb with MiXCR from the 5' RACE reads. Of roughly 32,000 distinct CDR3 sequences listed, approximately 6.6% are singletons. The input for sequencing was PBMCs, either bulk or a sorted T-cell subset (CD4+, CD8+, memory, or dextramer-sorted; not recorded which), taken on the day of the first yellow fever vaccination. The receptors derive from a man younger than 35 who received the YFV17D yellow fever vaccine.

Here the CDR3 reads CASSSERAGETQYF. Here the CDR3 DNA reads TGTGCCAGCAGCTCCGAACGGGCTGGGGAGACCCAGTACTTC. The gene calls are TRBV7-2 and TRBJ2-5; the D is unclear. Trimming took 4 bases from V and 5 from J, leaving 14 bases between them. Germline-derived CDR1 and CDR2 are SGHTA and FQGNSA. The CDR3 totals 14 residues.

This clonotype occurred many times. The CDR3 DNA follows: TGTGCCAGCAGTCTAGCGGGGGGGCCGACAGATACGCAGTATTTT. It translates to CASSLAGGPTDTQYF. The rearrangement links TRBV6-2 or TRBV6-3 to TRBJ2-3, with 12 bases matching TRBD2. Germline V gene data show CDR1 as MNHEY and CDR2 as SVGEGT. CDR3 length: 15 amino acids. V dropped 5 bases and J dropped 3; count of bases not matched to a gene: 3.

The CDR3 protein is CASSSWGSATQYF. As DNA, the CDR3 is TGTGCCAGCAGCTCTTGGGGGAGTGCGACCCAGTACTTC. The chain has TRBV5-4 and TRBJ2-5, with D perhaps assigned TRBD1 or TRBD2 (5 bases each). Looked up from germline, CDR1 is SGHNT and CDR2 is YYREEE (reference sequence). The CDR3 runs to 13 residues. With 3 bases removed from V and 7 bases from J, the gap between germline ends came to 13 bases. The complete variable domain, with remaining parts taken from reference TRBV5-4 and TRBJ2-5, reads ETGVTQSPTHLIKTRGQQVTLRCSSQSGHNTVSWYQQALGQGPQFIFQYYREEENGRGNFPPRFSGLQFPNYSSELNVNALELDDSALYLCASSSWGSATQYFGPGTRLLVL.

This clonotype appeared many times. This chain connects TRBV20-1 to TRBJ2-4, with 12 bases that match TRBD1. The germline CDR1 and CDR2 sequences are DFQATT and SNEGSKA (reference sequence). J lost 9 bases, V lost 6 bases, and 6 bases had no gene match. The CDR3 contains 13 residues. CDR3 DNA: TGCAGTGCCCCCGGGACAGGGGGCACCATTCAGTACTTC. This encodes CSAPGTGGTIQYF.

The CDR3 coding sequence is TGTGCCAGTAGTATACGTGTATACTCCTACGAGCAGTACTTC. This encodes CASSIRVYSYEQYF. The chain combines TRBV19 with TRBJ2-7; D uncertain. This CDR3 is 14 amino acids long. Germline CDR1 LNHDA, CDR2 SQIVND (reference sequence). Trimming took off 2 bases at V and 0 bases at J, with 8 bases between the two ends.

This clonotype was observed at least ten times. This CDR3 is CASRGGLSYEQYV. CDR3 DNA sequence: TGTGCCAGCCGGGGGGGCCTCTCCTACGAGCAGTACGTC. The rearrangement joins TRBV6-2 or TRBV6-3 to TRBJ2-7; 8 positions match TRBD2. This CDR3 is 13 amino acids long. Germline CDR1 is MNHEY and CDR2 is SVGEGT. V shed 8 bases, J shed 0 bases, and the junction held 3 bases outside the gene matches.

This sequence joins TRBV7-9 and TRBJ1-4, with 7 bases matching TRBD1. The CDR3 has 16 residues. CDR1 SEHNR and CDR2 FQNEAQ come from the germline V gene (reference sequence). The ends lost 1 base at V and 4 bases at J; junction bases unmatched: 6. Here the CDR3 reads CASSLGRTGVNEKLFF. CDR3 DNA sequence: TGTGCCAGCAGCTTAGGCCGGACAGGCGTTAATGAAAAACTGTTTTTT.

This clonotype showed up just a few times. CDR3 bases: TGCGCCAGCAGCTTGGCCGGGACAAGGGACGAGCAGTTCTTC. Its protein is CASSLAGTRDEQFF. The chain carries TRBV5-1 and TRBJ2-1; maybe TRBD1 (6 bases). There are 14 residues in the CDR3. V shed 0 bases and J shed 10 bases, with 14 bases lying between them. CDR1 is SGHRS, CDR2 YFSETQ, per germline.

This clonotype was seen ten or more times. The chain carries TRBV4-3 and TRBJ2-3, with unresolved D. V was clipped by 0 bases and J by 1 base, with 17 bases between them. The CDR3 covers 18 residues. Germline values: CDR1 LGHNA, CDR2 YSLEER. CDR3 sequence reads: CASSQDQVTSHRTDTQYF. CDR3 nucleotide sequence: TGCGCCAGCAGCCAAGATCAAGTGACTTCCCACCGCACAGATACGCAGTATTTT.

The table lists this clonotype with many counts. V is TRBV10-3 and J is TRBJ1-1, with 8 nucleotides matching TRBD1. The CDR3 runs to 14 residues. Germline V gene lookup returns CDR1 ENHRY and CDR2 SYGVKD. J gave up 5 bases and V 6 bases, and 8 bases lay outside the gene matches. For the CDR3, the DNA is TGTGCCATCAGGGAAGACAGGGGATGGACTGAAGCTTTCTTT. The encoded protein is CAIREDRGWTEAFF.

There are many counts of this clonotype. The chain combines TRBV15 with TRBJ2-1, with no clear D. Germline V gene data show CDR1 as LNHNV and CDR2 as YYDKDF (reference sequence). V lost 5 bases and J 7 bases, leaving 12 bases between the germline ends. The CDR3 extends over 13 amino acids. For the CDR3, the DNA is TGTGCCACCAGCCCTTCCGGGTGGAATGAGCAGTTCTTC. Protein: CATSPSGWNEQFF.

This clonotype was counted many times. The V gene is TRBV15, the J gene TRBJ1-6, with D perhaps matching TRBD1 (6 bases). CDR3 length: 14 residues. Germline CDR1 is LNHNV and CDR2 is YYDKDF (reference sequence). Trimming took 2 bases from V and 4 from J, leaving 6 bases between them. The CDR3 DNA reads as TGTGCCACCAGCAGACAGGGGTATAATTCACCCCTCCACTTT. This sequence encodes CATSRQGYNSPLHF.

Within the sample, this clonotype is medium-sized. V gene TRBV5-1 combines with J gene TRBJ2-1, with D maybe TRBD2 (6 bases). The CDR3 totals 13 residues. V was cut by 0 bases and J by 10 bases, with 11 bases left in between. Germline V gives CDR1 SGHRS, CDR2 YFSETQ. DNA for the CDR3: TGCGCCAGCAGCTTGGGACTAGAATACGAGCAGTTCTTC. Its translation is CASSLGLEYEQFF.

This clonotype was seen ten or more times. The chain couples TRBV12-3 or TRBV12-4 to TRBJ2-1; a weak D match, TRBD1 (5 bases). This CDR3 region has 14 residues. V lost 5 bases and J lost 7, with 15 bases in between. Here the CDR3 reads CASSPWGLTNEQFF. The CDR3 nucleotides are TGTGCCAGCAGTCCCTGGGGCCTGACGAATGAGCAGTTCTTC.

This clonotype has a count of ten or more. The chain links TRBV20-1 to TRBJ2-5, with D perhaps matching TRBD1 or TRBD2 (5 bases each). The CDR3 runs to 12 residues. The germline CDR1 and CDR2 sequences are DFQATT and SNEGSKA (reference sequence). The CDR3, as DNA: TGCAGAGTCCGGGGCGGAAGGGAGACCCAGTACTTC. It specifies CRVRGGRETQYF.

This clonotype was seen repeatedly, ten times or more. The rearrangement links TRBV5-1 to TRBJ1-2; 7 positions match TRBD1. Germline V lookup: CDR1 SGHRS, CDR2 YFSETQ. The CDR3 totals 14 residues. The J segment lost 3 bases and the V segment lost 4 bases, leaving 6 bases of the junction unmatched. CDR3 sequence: CASSPSGGDYGYTF. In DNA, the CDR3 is TGCGCCAGCAGCCCATCAGGGGGGGACTATGGCTACACCTTC.

DNA of the CDR3: TGCAGTGCTAGAGATCAGAGAGGGGTAAACACCATATATTTT. Its protein is CSARDQRGVNTIYF. This chain joins TRBV20-1 and TRBJ1-3, with D perhaps matching TRBD1 (5 bases). Germline-derived CDR1 and CDR2 are DFQATT and SNEGSKA (reference sequence). CDR3 length: 14 amino acids. Trimming shortened V by 0 bases and J by 6 bases, and 12 bases separated the two germline ends.

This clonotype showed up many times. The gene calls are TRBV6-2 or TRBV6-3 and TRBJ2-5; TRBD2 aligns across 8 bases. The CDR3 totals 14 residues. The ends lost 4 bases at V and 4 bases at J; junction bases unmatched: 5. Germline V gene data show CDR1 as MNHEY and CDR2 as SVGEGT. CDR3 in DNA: TGTGCCAGCAGTTCGGGGGGGCGGGCAGAGACCCAGTACTTC. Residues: CASSSGGRAETQYF.